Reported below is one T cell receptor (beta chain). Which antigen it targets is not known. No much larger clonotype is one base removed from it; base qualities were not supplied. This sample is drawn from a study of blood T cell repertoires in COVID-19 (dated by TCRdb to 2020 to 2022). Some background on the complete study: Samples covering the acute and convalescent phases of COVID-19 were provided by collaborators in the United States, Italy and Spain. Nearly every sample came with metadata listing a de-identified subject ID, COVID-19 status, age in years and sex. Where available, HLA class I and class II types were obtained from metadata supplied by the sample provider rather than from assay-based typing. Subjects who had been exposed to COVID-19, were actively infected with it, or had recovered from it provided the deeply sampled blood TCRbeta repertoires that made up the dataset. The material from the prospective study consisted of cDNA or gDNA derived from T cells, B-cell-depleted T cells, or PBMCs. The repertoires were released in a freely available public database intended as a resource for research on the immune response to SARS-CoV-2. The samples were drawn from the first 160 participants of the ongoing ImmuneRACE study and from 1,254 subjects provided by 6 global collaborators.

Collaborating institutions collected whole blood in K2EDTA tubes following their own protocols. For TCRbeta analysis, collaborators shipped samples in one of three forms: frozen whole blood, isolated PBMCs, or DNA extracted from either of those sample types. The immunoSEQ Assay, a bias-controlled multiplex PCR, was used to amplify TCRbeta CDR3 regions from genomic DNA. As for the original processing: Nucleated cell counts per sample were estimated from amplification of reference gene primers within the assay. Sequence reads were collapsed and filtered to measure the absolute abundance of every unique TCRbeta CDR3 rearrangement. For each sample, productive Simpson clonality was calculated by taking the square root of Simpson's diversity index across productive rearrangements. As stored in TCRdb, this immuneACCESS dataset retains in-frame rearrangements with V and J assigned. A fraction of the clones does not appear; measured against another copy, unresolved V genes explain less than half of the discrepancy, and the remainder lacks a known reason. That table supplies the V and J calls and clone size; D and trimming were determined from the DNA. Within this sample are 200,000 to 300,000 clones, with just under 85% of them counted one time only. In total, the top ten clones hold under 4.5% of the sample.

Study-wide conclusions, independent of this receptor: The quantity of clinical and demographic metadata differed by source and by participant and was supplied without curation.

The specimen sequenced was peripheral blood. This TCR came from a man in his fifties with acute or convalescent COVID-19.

In nucleotides, the sequence is TGTGCCAGCAGCTTCCCGGGACAAAATCAGCCCCAGCATTTT. It translates to CASSFPGQNQPQHF. The receptor chain draws on TRBV11-2 and TRBJ1-5; a tentative D match to TRBD1 spans 6 bases. Sequences SGHAT (CDR1) and FQNNGV (CDR2) are obtained from the germline V gene. Trimming at the junction amounts to 3 bases on V and 4 bases on J, and the germline ends lie 10 bases apart. The CDR3 measures 14 amino acids from cysteine to phenylalanine. The read is trimmed to its CDR3 DNA, 42 bases read in frame from base 1.